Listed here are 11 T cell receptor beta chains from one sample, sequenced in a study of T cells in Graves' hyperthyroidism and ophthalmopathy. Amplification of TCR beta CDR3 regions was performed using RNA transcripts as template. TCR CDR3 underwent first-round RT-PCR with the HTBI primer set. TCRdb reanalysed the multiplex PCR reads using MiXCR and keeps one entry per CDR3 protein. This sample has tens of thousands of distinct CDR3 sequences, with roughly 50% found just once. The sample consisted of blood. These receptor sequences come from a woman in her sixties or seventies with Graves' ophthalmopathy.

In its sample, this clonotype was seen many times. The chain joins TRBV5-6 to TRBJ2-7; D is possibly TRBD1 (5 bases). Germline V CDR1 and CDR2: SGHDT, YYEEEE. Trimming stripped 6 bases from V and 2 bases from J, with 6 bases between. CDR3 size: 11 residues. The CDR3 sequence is CASTGTYEQYF. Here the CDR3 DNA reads TGTGCCAGCACAGGGACCTACGAGCAGTACTTC.

The CDR3 here is CASSLGQGEVETQYF. The CDR3 DNA is TGCGCCAGCAGCTTGGGCCAGGGGGAGGTGGAGACCCAGTACTTC. The rearrangement links TRBV5-1 to TRBJ2-5; D may be TRBD1 (7 bases). CDR1 and CDR2 (germline): SGHRS, YFSETQ. The CDR3 consists of 15 residues. The germline V and J ends were trimmed by 0 bases and 5 bases, with 14 bases remaining between them.

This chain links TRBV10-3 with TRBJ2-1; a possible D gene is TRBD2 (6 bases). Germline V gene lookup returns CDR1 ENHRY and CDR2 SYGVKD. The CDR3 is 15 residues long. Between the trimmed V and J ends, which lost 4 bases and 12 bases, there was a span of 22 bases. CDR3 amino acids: CAISVGAGSTDTQFF. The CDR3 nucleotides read TGTGCCATCAGTGTAGGTGCGGGGAGCACAGATACGCAGTTCTTC.

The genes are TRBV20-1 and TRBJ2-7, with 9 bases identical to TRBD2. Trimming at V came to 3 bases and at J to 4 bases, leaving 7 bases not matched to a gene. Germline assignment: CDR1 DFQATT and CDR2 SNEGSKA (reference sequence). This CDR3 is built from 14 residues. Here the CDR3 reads CSASIAGAMYEQYF. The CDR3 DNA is TGCAGTGCTAGTATAGCGGGGGCCATGTACGAGCAGTACTTC.

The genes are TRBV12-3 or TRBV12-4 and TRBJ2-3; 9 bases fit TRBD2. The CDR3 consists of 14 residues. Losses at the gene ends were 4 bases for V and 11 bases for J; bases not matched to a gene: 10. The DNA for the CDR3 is TGTGCCAGCAGTTCCCGGGGACTAGCTCATGAGCAGTATTTT. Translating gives CASSSRGLAHEQYF.

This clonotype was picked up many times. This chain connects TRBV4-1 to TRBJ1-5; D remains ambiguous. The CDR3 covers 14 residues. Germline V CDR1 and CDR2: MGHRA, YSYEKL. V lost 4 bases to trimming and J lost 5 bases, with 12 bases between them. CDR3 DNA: TGCGCCAGCAGCCGAGAAGGAATCGATCAGCCCCAGCATTTT. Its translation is CASSREGIDQPQHF.

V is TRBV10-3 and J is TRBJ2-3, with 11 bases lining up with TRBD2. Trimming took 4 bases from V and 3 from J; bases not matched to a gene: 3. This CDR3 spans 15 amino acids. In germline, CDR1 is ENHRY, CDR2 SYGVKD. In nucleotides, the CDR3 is TGTGCCATCAGTGGGTCTAGCGGGGGGACAGATACGCAGTATTTT. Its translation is CAISGSSGGTDTQYF.

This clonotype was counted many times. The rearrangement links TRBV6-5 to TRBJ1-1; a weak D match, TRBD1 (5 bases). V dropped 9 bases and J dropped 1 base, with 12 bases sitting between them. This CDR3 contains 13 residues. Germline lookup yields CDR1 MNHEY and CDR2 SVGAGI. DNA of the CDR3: TGTGCCAGTTTTCGGGGGAGGAACACTGAAGCTTTCTTT. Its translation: CASFRGRNTEAFF.

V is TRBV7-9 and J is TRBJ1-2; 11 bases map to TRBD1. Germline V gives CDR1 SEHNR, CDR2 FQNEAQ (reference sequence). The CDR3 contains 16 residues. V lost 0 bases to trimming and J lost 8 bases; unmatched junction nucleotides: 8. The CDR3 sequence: CASSLAGGTGGGGYTF. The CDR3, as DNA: TGTGCCAGCAGCTTAGCAGGCGGGACAGGGGGTGGCGGCTACACCTTC.

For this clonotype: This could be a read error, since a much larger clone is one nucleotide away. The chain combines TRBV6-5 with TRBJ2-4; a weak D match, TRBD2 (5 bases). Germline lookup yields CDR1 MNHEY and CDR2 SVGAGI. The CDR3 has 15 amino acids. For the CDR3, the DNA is TGTGCCAGCAGTCCTAAGTTTCTAGCCAAAAACATTCGGTACTTC. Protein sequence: CASSPKFLAKNIRYF.

CDR3 protein: CASSMGLADYNEKLFF. In DNA form, the CDR3 reads TGTGCCAGTAGTATGGGACTAGCCGACTACAATGAAAAACTGTTTTTT. J is TRBJ1-4 and V is TRBV19; the D gene is possibly TRBD1 (5 bases). There are 16 residues in the CDR3. Germline CDR1 is LNHDA and CDR2 is SQIVND (reference sequence). Trimming left V 3 bases short and J 5 bases short, with 16 bases between.